Described below is a single T cell receptor (beta chain) sequence and its context. Authors' processing steps: It was from reference gene primer amplification that nucleated cell counts were estimated. Sequenced by immunoSEQ multiplex PCR; TCRdb stores in-frame clones only, minus some. V, J and clone size are those of that table, while D and trimming were read from the DNA. The table records nearly 90,000 clones, roughly 88% of them present only once. The sample is drawn from a study of blood T cell repertoires in COVID-19. Study-wide context: There were acute and convalescent COVID-19 samples, and they came from the United States, Italy and Spain. PBMCs, B-cell-depleted T cells, or T cells were the source of the cDNA or gDNA that made up the material.

Trimming removed 5 bases from V and 3 bases from J; junction bases left unmatched: 10. The CDR3 covers 16 residues. The germline V gene encodes CDR1 SGHDT and CDR2 YYEEEE. The receptor comes from a man between 60 and 75 years old with acute or convalescent COVID-19. The sample was peripheral blood. The chain uses TRBV5-6 and TRBJ2-3, with 9 bases lining up with TRBD2. This CDR3 reads CASSHVSGGGTDTQYF. CDR3 nucleotides: TGTGCCAGCAGTCACGTTAGCGGGGGAGGGACAGATACGCAGTATTTT.